The rows below give T cell receptor beta chains drawn from one sample of a study of blood T cell repertoires in COVID-19. Produced via immunoSEQ multiplex PCR; TCRdb's table is partial and in-frame only. In the table there are about 180,000 clones, around four fifths of which are singletons. Specimen: peripheral blood. The source is a woman in her forties with COVID-19, enrolled during active disease. Both conserved end residues are part of each CDR3. D genes are given only for firm matches. Rows give clone size only sometimes, using once, few, many, or a class for an expanded clone.

D gene: TRBD2; V gene: TRBV5-1; clone size: -; J gene: TRBJ2-5; CDR3 DNA: TGCGCCAGCAGCGTCGGGACTCGGGGGGGAGAGACCCAGTACTTC; CDR3 protein: CASSVGTRGGETQYF
D gene: -; V gene: TRBV5-1; clone size: -; J gene: TRBJ1-1; CDR3 DNA: TGCGCCAGCAGTTCCCGGCTATCAGATGGAGGGAACACTGAAGCTTTCTTT; CDR3 protein: CASSSRLSDGGNTEAFF
D gene: -; V gene: TRBV6-2/TRBV6-3; clone size: -; J gene: TRBJ2-1; CDR3 DNA: TGTGCCAGCAGTTACTCGGAGGGTCATGAGCAGTTCTTC; CDR3 protein: CASSYSEGHEQFF
D gene: TRBD1; V gene: TRBV19; clone size: -; J gene: TRBJ1-1; CDR3 DNA: TGTGCCAGCTTACCCTGGGGGACAGGGGGCTCTGCAGCTTTCTTT; CDR3 protein: CASLPWGTGGSAAFF
D gene: -; V gene: TRBV6-6; clone size: -; J gene: TRBJ1-1; CDR3 DNA: TGTGCCAATGACAGGAACACTGAAGCTTTCTTT; CDR3 protein: CANDRNTEAFF
D gene: TRBD1; V gene: TRBV6-6; clone size: -; J gene: TRBJ1-1; CDR3 DNA: TGTGCCAGCAGCCAAACCGGGACAGGGAACACTGAAGCTTTCTTT; CDR3 protein: CASSQTGTGNTEAFF
D gene: TRBD1; V gene: TRBV3-1/TRBV3-2; clone size: -; J gene: TRBJ2-4; CDR3 DNA: TGTGCCAGCAGCCTAGGACAGGCTGGGTACATTCAGTACTTC; CDR3 protein: CASSLGQAGYIQYF
D gene: -; V gene: TRBV10-2; clone size: few; J gene: TRBJ2-7; CDR3 DNA: TGCGCCACTAGGACAGAAACCTACGAGCAGTACTTC; CDR3 protein: CATRTETYEQYF
D gene: TRBD2; V gene: TRBV11-3; clone size: -; J gene: TRBJ2-5; CDR3 DNA: TGTGCCAGCAGCCAAGGGACTAGCGGGGCCGAAGAGACCCAGTACTTC; CDR3 protein: CASSQGTSGAEETQYF
D gene: TRBD2; V gene: TRBV6-4; clone size: -; J gene: TRBJ2-2; CDR3 DNA: TGTGCCAGCAGTGATAGCGGGAGGGCCACCGGGGAGCTGTTTTTT; CDR3 protein: CASSDSGRATGELFF
D gene: TRBD1; V gene: TRBV5-1; clone size: -; J gene: TRBJ2-3; CDR3 DNA: TGCGCCAGCAGCTCGGGACAGTTAAGGGGTTGGAGTACGCAGTATTTT; CDR3 protein: CASSSGQLRGWSTQYF
D gene: -; V gene: TRBV27; clone size: -; J gene: TRBJ1-4; CDR3 DNA: TGTGCCAGCAGCACCGGCGGGTATGAAAAACTGTTTTTT; CDR3 protein: CASSTGGYEKLFF
D gene: TRBD2; V gene: TRBV2; clone size: -; J gene: TRBJ2-1; CDR3 DNA: TGTGCCAGCGAGCGACTAGCGGGAATGATCTCCTACAATGAGCAGTTCTTC; CDR3 protein: CASERLAGMISYNEQFF
D gene: TRBD1; V gene: TRBV3-1/TRBV3-2; clone size: -; J gene: TRBJ1-4; CDR3 DNA: TGTGCCAGCCGGGACAGGGGACATGAAAAACTGTTTTTT; CDR3 protein: CASRDRGHEKLFF
D gene: -; V gene: TRBV27; clone size: -; J gene: TRBJ2-7; CDR3 DNA: TGTGCCAGCAGTCGCGTTGTGCAAGACGAGCAGTACTTC; CDR3 protein: CASSRVVQDEQYF
D gene: -; V gene: TRBV20-1; clone size: -; J gene: TRBJ1-6; CDR3 DNA: TGCAGTGCTAGTTCCCAAGACACGGTTAATTCACCCCTCCACTTT; CDR3 protein: CSASSQDTVNSPLHF
D gene: TRBD1; V gene: TRBV6-5; clone size: -; J gene: TRBJ1-5; CDR3 DNA: TGTGCCACCCGGGGACAGGGGAGCAATCAGCCCCAGCATTTT; CDR3 protein: CATRGQGSNQPQHF
D gene: -; V gene: TRBV27; clone size: -; J gene: TRBJ1-2; CDR3 DNA: TGTGCCAGCAGTTCGCACTTTGACTATGGCTACACCTTC; CDR3 protein: CASSSHFDYGYTF